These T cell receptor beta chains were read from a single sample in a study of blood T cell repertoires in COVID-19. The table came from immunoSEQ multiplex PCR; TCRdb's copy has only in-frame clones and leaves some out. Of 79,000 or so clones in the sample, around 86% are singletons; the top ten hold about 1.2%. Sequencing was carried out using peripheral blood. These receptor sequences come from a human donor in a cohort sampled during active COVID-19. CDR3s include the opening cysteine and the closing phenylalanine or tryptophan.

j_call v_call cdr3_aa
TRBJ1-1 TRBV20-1 CSASGRGSNTEAFF
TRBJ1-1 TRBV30 CAWGGGRGTEAFF
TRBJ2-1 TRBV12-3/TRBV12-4 CASLAGVYNEQFF
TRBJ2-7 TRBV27 CASSEEGRFYEQYF
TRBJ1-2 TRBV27 CASSLGMGRDGYTF
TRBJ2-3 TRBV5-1 CASSAGLANATQYF
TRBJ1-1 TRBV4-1 CASSQEGQPNTEAFF
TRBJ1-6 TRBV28 CASSTTGGPSPLHF
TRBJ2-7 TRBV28 CASSYGTGPPGQYF
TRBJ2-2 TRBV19 CASTGLPRGTGELFF
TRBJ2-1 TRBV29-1 CSVPTTGTGINEQFF
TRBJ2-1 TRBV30 CAWSIGLAGGDPTNEQFF
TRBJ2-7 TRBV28 CVTTGPYYEQYF
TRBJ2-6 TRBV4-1 CASSQGQGAGANVLTF
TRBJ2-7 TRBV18 CASSPPGTPIEQYF
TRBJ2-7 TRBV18 CASSGVGASSGEQYF
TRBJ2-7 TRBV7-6 CASSLTSGQDPYEQYF